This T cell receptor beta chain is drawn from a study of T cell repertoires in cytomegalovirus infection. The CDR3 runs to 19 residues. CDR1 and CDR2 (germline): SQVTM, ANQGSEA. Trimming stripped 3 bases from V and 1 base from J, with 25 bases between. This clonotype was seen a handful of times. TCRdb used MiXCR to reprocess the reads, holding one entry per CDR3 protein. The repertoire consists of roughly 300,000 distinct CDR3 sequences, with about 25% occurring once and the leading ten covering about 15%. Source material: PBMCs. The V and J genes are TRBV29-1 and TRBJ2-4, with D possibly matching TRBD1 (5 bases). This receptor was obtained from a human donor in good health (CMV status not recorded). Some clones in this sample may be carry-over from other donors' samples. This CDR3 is CSVDFRGRIALEAKNIQYF. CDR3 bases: TGCAGCGTTGATTTTAGGGGCCGAATAGCCCTCGAGGCCAAAAACATTCAGTACTTC.